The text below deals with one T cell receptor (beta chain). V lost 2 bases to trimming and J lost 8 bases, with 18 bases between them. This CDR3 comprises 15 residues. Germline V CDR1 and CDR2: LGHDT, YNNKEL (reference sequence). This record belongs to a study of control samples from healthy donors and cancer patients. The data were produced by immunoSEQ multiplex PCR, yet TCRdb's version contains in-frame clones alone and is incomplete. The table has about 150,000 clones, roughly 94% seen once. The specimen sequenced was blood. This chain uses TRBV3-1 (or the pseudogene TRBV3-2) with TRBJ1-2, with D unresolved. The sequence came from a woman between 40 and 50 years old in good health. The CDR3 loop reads CASSQTPVGGLGYTF. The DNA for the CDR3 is TGTGCCAGCAGCCAAACCCCTGTTGGCGGCCTGGGCTACACCTTC.